The clone carrying this TCR beta chain was recorded only once. Antigen specificity is unknown. The sample originates from a study of blood T cells in healthy people across ages. CDR1 is SGHDT and CDR2 is YYEEEE in the germline V gene. CDR3 length: 16 amino acids. It was with a sample-barcoded 5' primer and a J-beta primer mix that a second PCR of roughly 7 to 12 cycles was run. There were at least 3 million CDR3-containing paired-end reads obtained from each sample. TCRdb re-derived calls from the 5' RACE reads in MiXCR, one entry per CDR3 protein. This table has approximately 760,000 distinct CDR3 sequences, roughly 25% appearing once. Regarding the study as a whole: Higher diversity and more naive CD4+ cells were features of long-lived donors, compared to aged donors.

In addition, the sample was reused for a study of T cells of mothers and their children. That work contributes: Donation involved three healthy Caucasian mothers and the six children that they had. Related mother and child pairs showed slightly greater overlap (not significant) than unrelated pairs did.

The source of this sequence is a boy aged 5-17 years in good health. Material: blood. The chain has TRBV5-6 and TRBJ2-5; 9 nucleotides agree with TRBD2. The better agreement between TRBJ2-1 and the DNA end casts doubt on the J call. This CDR3 is CASSLGTSGGLNEQFF. Here the CDR3 DNA reads TGTGCCAGCAGCTTGGGAACGAGCGGGGGGTTAAATGAGCAGTTCTTC.